These 5 T cell receptor beta chains came from one sample sequenced in a study of blood T cell repertoires in COVID-19. Sequenced by immunoSEQ multiplex PCR; TCRdb stores in-frame clones only, minus some. In the table there are 250,000 or so clones, just under 85% of which are singletons. The material sequenced was peripheral blood. The receptors were sampled from an older woman with active or convalescent COVID-19.

This chain joins TRBV10-3 and TRBJ2-7; the match to TRBD2 covers 9 bases. V shed 10 bases, J shed 3 bases, and the junction held 7 bases outside the gene matches. The CDR3 covers 13 residues. CDR1 and CDR2 (germline): ENHRY, SYGVKD. The CDR3 nucleotides are TGTGCCAATTTAGCGGGAGAGGGCTACGAGCAGTACTTC. It specifies CANLAGEGYEQYF.

The rearrangement links TRBV7-9 to TRBJ2-1; tentative D call: TRBD2 (5 bases). Deletions cut 5 bases from V and 8 bases from J, with 25 bases between. The CDR3 covers 17 residues. Germline values: CDR1 SEHNR, CDR2 FQNEAQ (reference sequence). CDR3 in DNA: TGTGCCAGCAGCGGCCGGTTAGCCGGGAACAGAGGCGATGAGCAGTTCTTC. Its translation: CASSGRLAGNRGDEQFF.

This clone was detected once. The chain combines TRBV6-6 with TRBJ2-5; TRBD2 matches at 9 bases. Germline V gene data show CDR1 as MNHNY and CDR2 as SVGAGI (reference sequence). The CDR3 spans 15 residues. Trimming at V came to 5 bases and at J to 4 bases, leaving 8 bases not matched to a gene. The CDR3, as DNA: TGTGCCAGCAGTATTCTAGGCGGGGGGGCAGAGACCCAGTACTTC. The encoded protein is CASSILGGGAETQYF.

The V gene is TRBV28, the J gene TRBJ1-2; maybe TRBD1 (5 bases). CDR3 size: 12 residues. CDR1 is MDHEN, CDR2 SYDVKM, per germline. Deletions cut 8 bases from V and 5 bases from J, with 12 bases between. CDR3 protein: CASAPGGYGYTF. For the CDR3, the DNA is TGTGCCAGCGCACCCGGGGGTTATGGCTACACCTTC.

This chain connects TRBV7-9 to TRBJ1-5; 7 bases align to TRBD1. The V segment lost 0 bases and the J segment 7 bases; nucleotides outside the gene matches: 12. CDR1 SEHNR and CDR2 FQNEAQ come from the germline V gene (reference sequence). The CDR3 spans 17 residues. The CDR3 DNA reads as TGTGCCAGCAGCTTAGCCTTTTCTGACAGGGTAGGGCAGCCCCAGCATTTT. The encoded protein is CASSLAFSDRVGQPQHF.